This note documents a single T cell receptor (beta chain) sequence. Time point of the sample: pretreatment peripheral blood. Generated by immunoSEQ multiplex PCR, the TCRdb table keeps only in-frame clones and is missing some. The repertoire includes more than 40,000 clones, 82% of them detected once, and more than 1.5% sits in the top ten. These data originate in a study of PD-L1 blockade in urothelial cancer. The wider study: In the patient group, most of the roughly 30 were males with bladder-origin urothelial cancer.

The sequenced sample was PBMCs, obtained around atezolizumab (anti-PD-L1) treatment. The receptor comes from a man aged 45-65 years with urothelial cancer.

CDR3 coding DNA: TGTGCCAGCAGTGGGGCCTATAAGTACAATGAGCAGTTCTTC. Protein product: CASSGAYKYNEQFF. The rearrangement joins TRBV2 to TRBJ2-1; D gene ambiguous. The V end was cut by 4 bases, the J end by 4 bases, with 11 bases between. The germline V gene encodes CDR1 SNHLY and CDR2 FYNNEI. This CDR3 is built from 14 residues.